The clone carrying this T cell receptor (beta chain) was observed a single time. Antigen: not known. Germline V CDR1 and CDR2: SNHLY, FYNNEI. This CDR3 contains 14 residues. The V gene end was trimmed by 7 bases and the J gene end by 4 bases; junction bases not matched to a gene: 7. In TCRdb, the reads were re-called with MiXCR into one record per CDR3 protein. Of approximately 600,000 distinct CDR3 sequences listed, approximately 40% are singletons. This sample is drawn from a study of T cell repertoires in cytomegalovirus infection. At the level of the study: TCR beta signatures that were public indicated CMV infection and matching HLA type.

Study-wide results and limits: HLA-C-restricted CMV clonotypes gave the most frequent clonotype in two of eight donors.

The chain joins TRBV2 to TRBJ2-3; 8 bases are a match to TRBD2. Source: cultured PBMCs, taken from culture after CMV antigen stimulation. This receptor was taken from a human donor in good health (CMV status not recorded). Some clones in this sample may be carry-over from other donors' samples. The CDR3 region has the DNA TGTGCCAGCAACCTAGCGGGCGTGGCAGATACGCAGTATTTT. Translation: CASNLAGVADTQYF.